These T cell receptor beta chains were read from a single sample in a study of CD8+CD57+ T cells in acquired aplastic anemia. TCRdb passed the reads through MiXCR, listing each CDR3 protein once. Of just over 450,000 distinct CDR3 sequences in the sample, over 25% were seen once. Sequences were obtained from sorted CD4+, CD8+, or CD8+CD57+ T cells (not recorded which) from PBMCs. The receptors come from a human donor with aplastic anemia. The CDR3 runs from the conserved cysteine through the conserved F or W. D genes are given only for firm matches. Clone size is given for some rows only: seen once, a few or many times, or a class if the clone is expanded.

TRBJ2-7 | NA | TRBV11-2 | few | CASSFRRVGVSYEQYF | TGTGCCAGCAGCTTCCGGCGGGTTGGGGTTTCCTACGAGCAGTACTTC
TRBJ2-7 | NA | TRBV9 | NA | CASSGGFAYEQYF | TGTGCCAGCAGCGGCGGGTTCGCCTACGAGCAGTACTTC
TRBJ1-5 | TRBD1 | TRBV24-1 | NA | CATSDTGADDSGQPQHF | TGTGCCACCAGTGATACAGGGGCTGACGATTCGGGTCAGCCCCAGCATTTT
TRBJ1-2 | NA | TRBV3-1 | NA | CASSQEHGGGYTF | TGTGCCAGCAGCCAAGAGCATGGGGGAGGCTACACCTTC
TRBJ2-2 | TRBD2 | TRBV7-6 | NA | CASSLQWGGGELFF | TGTGCCAGCAGCCTTCAGTGGGGGGGCGGGGAGCTGTTTTTT
TRBJ1-1 | TRBD1 | TRBV10-3 | NA | CASSRTGYSEAFF | TGTGCCAGCAGCCGGACAGGGTATTCTGAAGCTTTCTTT
TRBJ2-3 | NA | TRBV5-1 | NA | CASSGAGVPDTQYF | TGCGCCAGCAGCGGGGCAGGGGTGCCAGATACGCAGTATTTT
TRBJ2-3 | TRBD2 | TRBV2 | many | CASSDYRRELDTQYF | TGTGCCAGCAGTGACTATAGGCGGGAGCTAGATACGCAGTATTTT
TRBJ2-5 | NA | TRBV25-1 | NA | CARRTGGRGETQYF | TGTGCGCGAAGGACCGGGGGACGAGGAGAGACCCAGTACTTC
TRBJ1-4 | NA | TRBV27 | NA | CASSLGGRHGKLFF | TGTGCCAGCAGTTTAGGGGGGCGTCATGGAAAACTGTTTTTT
TRBJ1-4 | NA | TRBV4-2 | NA | CAWSNNEKLFF | TGTGCCTGGTCAAATAATGAAAAACTGTTTTTT
TRBJ1-6 | NA | TRBV11-3 | many | CASSPVFSPLHF | TGTGCCAGCAGCCCCGTCTTTTCACCCCTCCACTTT
TRBJ1-3 | NA | TRBV5-1 | NA | CASRVQANSGNTIYF | TGCGCCAGCAGGGTACAGGCCAACTCTGGAAACACCATATATTTT
TRBJ1-6 | TRBD1 | TRBV2 | many | CASSPTGENSPLHF | TGTGCCAGCAGTCCGACAGGGGAAAATTCACCCCTCCACTTT
TRBJ2-3 | NA | TRBV7-3 | NA | CASSLKSITDTQYF | TGTGCCAGCAGCTTAAAGTCGATAACAGATACGCAGTATTTT
TRBJ2-7 | NA | TRBV20-1 | many | CSASGPTYEQYF | TGCAGTGCTAGCGGCCCAACCTACGAGCAGTACTTC
TRBJ2-3 | NA | TRBV10-3 | many | CAISPAGWGKDTQYF | TGTGCCATCAGTCCTGCGGGGTGGGGCAAAGATACGCAGTATTTT
TRBJ2-7 | NA | TRBV7-2 | NA | CASSLAMSGAFHEQYF | TGTGCCAGCAGCTTAGCGATGTCGGGGGCCTTCCACGAGCAGTACTTC
TRBJ1-6 | NA | TRBV5-4 | NA | CASSLTPNFDSPLHF | TGTGCCAGCAGCTTGACCCCCAACTTTGATTCACCCCTCCACTTT
TRBJ2-5 | NA | TRBV20-1 | few | CSAIPPSIRETQYF | TGCAGTGCTATTCCGCCCAGCATTCGCGAGACCCAGTACTTC
TRBJ1-4 | NA | TRBV25-1 | many | CASMESNEGKLFF | TGTGCCAGCATGGAGAGTAATGAAGGAAAACTGTTTTTT
TRBJ1-2 | TRBD1 | TRBV11-1 | NA | CASTRTGAWEDGGYTF | TGTGCCAGCACCCGGACAGGGGCGTGGGAGGATGGAGGCTACACCTTC
TRBJ1-2 | NA | TRBV9 | NA | CASSDRQVDYGYTF | TGTGCCAGCAGCGATAGACAGGTGGACTATGGCTACACCTTC
TRBJ2-6 | NA | TRBV29-1 | NA | CSVSLGANVLTF | TGCAGCGTTAGTTTGGGGGCCAACGTCCTGACTTTC
TRBJ1-2 | NA | TRBV10-3 | many | CAISEFFGTSLSYGYTF | TGTGCCATCAGTGAGTTTTTTGGGACCTCACTCTCCTATGGCTACACCTTC
TRBJ1-1 | NA | TRBV20-1 | NA | CSARARGRNTEAFF | TGCAGTGCTAGAGCCCGGGGCCGAAACACTGAAGCTTTCTTT
TRBJ2-7 | TRBD1 | TRBV11-1 | NA | CASSLLAGTGRTVAYEQYF | TGTGCCAGCAGTTTATTAGCCGGGACAGGAAGGACGGTTGCGTACGAGCAGTACTTC
TRBJ2-1 | TRBD2 | TRBV19 | many | CASSIPTSGYNEQFF | TGTGCCAGTAGTATTCCGACTAGCGGCTACAATGAGCAGTTCTTC
TRBJ2-7 | NA | TRBV15 | NA | CATSSSEREGEQYF | TGTGCCACCAGCAGCTCGGAGAGGGAAGGAGAGCAGTACTTC
TRBJ2-3 | NA | TRBV25-1 | NA | CASSGSRHLGPVSTDTQYF | TGTGCCAGCAGTGGCAGCAGGCACTTAGGGCCTGTGAGCACAGATACGCAGTATTTT
TRBJ1-6 | TRBD1 | TRBV20-1 | many | CSAHPGQTSSPLHF | TGCAGTGCCCATCCGGGACAGACTTCCTCACCCCTCCACTTT